This T cell receptor beta chain originates from a study of OX40 agonist ivuxolimab in advanced cancers. As for the study in general: Cohort: 80% to 85% men, mean age approximately 66, aged about 20 to 90.

Blood sampling was done at baseline, cycle 4 day 1, and cycle 7 day 1. Germline CDR1 is MNHNS and CDR2 is SASEGT. The CDR3 sequence is 14 residues long. J gave up 6 bases and V 6 bases, and 8 bases lay outside the gene matches. Method: immunoSEQ multiplex PCR; TCRdb's copy keeps in-frame clones and lacks some. Here the sample spans about 75,000 clones, 75% to 90% being singletons. Sequencing was performed on CD4+ or CD8+ T cells sorted from blood, taken in a trial of the OX40 agonist ivuxolimab. The receptor was derived from an adult with an advanced solid tumor such as melanoma, head and neck, liver or kidney cancer. The chain carries TRBV6-1 and TRBJ2-3, with TRBD1 matching over 8 bases. This chain's CDR3 is CASSSGGSGDTQYF. In DNA form, the CDR3 reads TGTGCCAGCAGCTCAGGGGGCTCGGGCGATACGCAGTATTTT.